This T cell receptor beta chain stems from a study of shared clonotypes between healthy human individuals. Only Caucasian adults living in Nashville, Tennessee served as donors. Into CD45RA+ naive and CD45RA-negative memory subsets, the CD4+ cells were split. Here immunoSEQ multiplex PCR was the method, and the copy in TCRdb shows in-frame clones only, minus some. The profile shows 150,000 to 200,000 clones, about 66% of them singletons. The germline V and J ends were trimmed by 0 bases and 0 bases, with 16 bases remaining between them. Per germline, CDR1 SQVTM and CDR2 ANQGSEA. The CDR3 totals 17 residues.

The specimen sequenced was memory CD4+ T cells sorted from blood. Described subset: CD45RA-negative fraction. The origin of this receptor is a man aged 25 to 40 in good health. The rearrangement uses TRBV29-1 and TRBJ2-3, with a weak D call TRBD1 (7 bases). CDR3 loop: CSVEDRGTAFSTDTQYF. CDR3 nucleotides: TGCAGCGTTGAAGATCGGGGGACAGCATTCAGCACAGATACGCAGTATTTT.